The 30 T cell receptor beta chains below come from one sample, sequenced in a study of beta chain features in type 1 diabetes. Sequencing targeted expressed TCRB transcripts, as all isolated RNA had been reverse transcribed. Repertoires were generated with immunoSEQ multiplex PCR, while TCRdb's copy carries only in-frame clones and drops some. The data show about 710,000 clones, roughly 13% seen once. Study results and limitations: Patients with Type 1 diabetes showed moderately but significantly shorter TCRB CDR3s in all four CD4+ subsets.

Antigen specificity for these receptors is unknown. Specimen: naive CD4+ T cells from blood. The receptors stem from a man aged 18-30 years with type 1 diabetes.

The chain is built from TRBV6-5 and TRBJ1-2, with no clear D. This CDR3 is built from 13 residues. The germline V and J ends were trimmed by 1 base and 2 bases, with 5 bases remaining between them. Germline V gives CDR1 MNHEY, CDR2 SVGAGI. This CDR3 is CASSYWRNYGYTF. Here the CDR3 DNA reads TGTGCCAGCAGTTACTGGAGGAACTATGGCTACACCTTC.

The DNA of the CDR3 is TGTGCCAGCAGTTCTCCGGGACAGGGGCAGCCCCAGCATTTT. Translating gives CASSSPGQGQPQHF. J is TRBJ1-5 and V is TRBV28; 10 nucleotides agree with TRBD1. J lost 7 bases, V lost 4 bases, and 4 bases had no gene match. The CDR3 length is 14 residues. The germline V gene has CDR1 MDHEN and CDR2 SYDVKM.

The chain couples TRBV23-1 to TRBJ2-7; 9 nucleotides agree with TRBD2. TRBV23-1 is known as an ORF, though its function is uncertain. This CDR3 is built from 18 residues. The trim removed 4 bases at V and 4 bases at J, leaving 17 bases unmatched. The CDR3 sequence is CASSRAPKEREVGYEQYF. The CDR3 DNA is TGCGCCAGCAGTCGGGCCCCGAAAGAGCGGGAGGTCGGTTACGAGCAGTACTTC.

This clone was seen only a few times. Additional DNA sequences in this sample encode the identical CDR3. The gene calls are TRBV18 and TRBJ1-1, with a tentative D call TRBD1 (5 bases). Deletions cut 2 bases from V and 1 base from J, with 5 bases between. This CDR3 comprises 13 residues. Germline loops: CDR1 KGHSH, CDR2 LQKENI. CDR3 sequence (DNA): TGTGCCAGCTCACCAGGGGGGAACACTGAAGCTTTCTTT. Translating gives CASSPGGNTEAFF.

This clone was seen only a few times. V is TRBV5-4 and J is TRBJ2-3; D is undetermined. The CDR3 extends over 13 amino acids. Germline V gene lookup returns CDR1 SGHNT and CDR2 YYREEE (reference sequence). V dropped 9 bases and J dropped 1 base, with 12 bases sitting between them. The CDR3 is CATTEHRTDTQYF. CDR3 sequence (DNA): TGTGCCACCACCGAACACCGCACAGATACGCAGTATTTT.

The V and J genes are TRBV6-6 and TRBJ2-3; the D call may be TRBD1 or TRBD2 (6 bases each). Between the trimmed V and J ends, which lost 6 bases and 5 bases, there was a span of 18 bases. Germline loops: CDR1 MNHNY, CDR2 SVGAGI (reference sequence). The CDR3 is 15 residues long. The CDR3 region has the DNA TGTGCCAGCAGCCCAAGTCAACAGGGAGGAGATACGCAGTATTTT. Translation gives CASSPSQQGGDTQYF.

This clone was seen only a few times. The chain combines TRBV10-3 with TRBJ2-7; D might be TRBD2 (5 bases). CDR1 and CDR2 (germline): ENHRY, SYGVKD. The CDR3 totals 14 residues. V was trimmed by 5 bases and J by 2 bases, leaving 13 bases between them. CDR3 sequence (DNA): TGTGCCATCAGTCCTACGGGAACTACCTACGAGCAGTACTTC. Its protein product is CAISPTGTTYEQYF.

This chain joins TRBV5-6 and TRBJ2-2; 7 positions match TRBD1. The germline V gene has CDR1 SGHDT and CDR2 YYEEEE. This CDR3 contains 19 residues. Trimming took 4 bases from V and 2 from J; bases not matched to a gene: 17. The CDR3 reads CASSGLRQGLFVNTGELFF. The CDR3, as DNA: TGTGCCAGCAGCGGACTCCGACAGGGCCTTTTCGTTAACACCGGGGAGCTGTTTTTT.

The gene calls are TRBV30 and TRBJ1-1; D ambiguous. Per the germline V gene, CDR1 is GTSNPN and CDR2 is SVGIG (reference sequence). The CDR3 runs 10 residues. Deletions cut 1 base from V and 9 bases from J, with 6 bases between. For the CDR3, the DNA is TGTGCCTGGAGTGAGCTGAAAGCTTTCTTT. This translates into CAWSELKAFF.

This clone was counted only a few times. The V and J genes are TRBV6-5 and TRBJ1-4; D is ambiguous. Germline CDR1 reads MNHEY; CDR2 reads SVGAGI. This CDR3 is 15 amino acids long. The ends were cut back, 0 bases at V and 7 bases at J, with 12 bases in the middle. CDR3 sequence reads: CASSYSYGGGEKLFF. DNA of the CDR3: TGTGCCAGCAGTTACTCTTACGGAGGCGGTGAAAAACTGTTTTTT.

The chain carries TRBV7-9 and TRBJ1-5; perhaps TRBD1 as D (5 bases). The V and J ends lost 3 bases and 7 bases respectively, with 13 bases between them. From germline, CDR1 is SEHNR and CDR2 FQNEAQ (reference sequence). This CDR3 has 14 amino acids. The CDR3 DNA reads as TGTGCCAGCAGCTTCACGGGGACGTACCAGCCCCAGCATTTT. Translated: CASSFTGTYQPQHF.

A word on this clone: Other DNA sequences from this sample encode an identical CDR3 as well. The chain joins TRBV30 to TRBJ1-5; D not resolved. The germline V gene encodes CDR1 GTSNPN and CDR2 SVGIG (reference sequence). The CDR3 length is 11 residues. V was shortened by 0 bases and J by 7 bases, with 4 bases between the two germline ends. CDR3 in DNA: TGTGCCTGGAGTGTAGGCCAGCCCCAGCATTTT. Its protein is CAWSVGQPQHF. Complete variable domain (other parts from reference TRBV30 and TRBJ1-5): SQTIHQWPATLVQPVGSPLSLECTVEGTSNPNLYWYRQAAGRGLQLLFYSVGIGQISSEVPQNLSASRPQDRQFILSSKKLLLSDSGFYLCAWSVGQPQHFGDGTRLSIL.

The rearrangement uses TRBV5-1 and TRBJ2-5; either TRBD1 or TRBD2 may supply D (5 bases each). The CDR3 loop spans 15 amino acids. In germline, CDR1 is SGHRS, CDR2 YFSETQ. V lost 4 bases and J lost 5, with 18 bases in between. CDR3 residues: CASSPRERGVETQYF. CDR3 coding DNA: TGCGCCAGCAGCCCTCGTGAGAGGGGCGTGGAGACCCAGTACTTC.

This clone came up a few times. The chain uses TRBV7-2 and TRBJ2-7, with 8 bases matching TRBD1. Germline CDR1 reads SGHTA; CDR2 reads FQGNSA. Trimming at V came to 5 bases and at J to 5 bases, leaving 8 bases not matched to a gene. CDR3 length: 14 amino acids. The CDR3 DNA is TGTGCCAGCAGCGGCCGGGACAGGCCTAACGAGCAGTACTTC. Translation gives CASSGRDRPNEQYF.

This clone has only a few counts. The CDR3 reads CSVESSGGVGDTQYF. CDR3 nucleotide sequence: TGCAGCGTTGAGTCTAGCGGGGGAGTTGGGGATACGCAGTATTTT. V usage is TRBV29-1 and J usage is TRBJ2-3; TRBD2 aligns across 10 bases. There are 15 residues in the CDR3. Losses at the gene ends were 3 bases for V and 6 bases for J; bases not matched to a gene: 9. Germline CDR1 reads SQVTM; CDR2 reads ANQGSEA.

This CDR3 reads CASSYDPASVEQYF. The CDR3 DNA reads TGTGCCAGCAGTTACGATCCCGCCAGCGTCGAGCAGTACTTC. The rearrangement links TRBV6-5 to TRBJ2-7, with D unclear. The CDR3 extends over 14 amino acids. The ends were cut back, 2 bases at V and 6 bases at J, with 14 bases in the middle. Germline CDR1 reads MNHEY; CDR2 reads SVGAGI.

The J gene is TRBJ2-5, the V gene TRBV6-1; D not certain. V was clipped by 11 bases and J by 5 bases, with 9 bases between them. The CDR3 is 10 amino acids. The germline CDR1 and CDR2 sequences are MNHNS and SASEGT. For the CDR3, the DNA is TGTGCCTCACGGACGGAGACCCAGTACTTC. It translates to CASRTETQYF.

This sequence joins TRBV6-5 and TRBJ2-2; no definite D call. The CDR3 contains 14 residues. Trimming shortened V by 2 bases and J by 1 base, and 5 bases separated the two germline ends. Germline V lookup: CDR1 MNHEY, CDR2 SVGAGI. This CDR3 reads CASSYLENTGELFF. CDR3 bases: TGTGCCAGCAGTTACCTCGAGAACACCGGGGAGCTGTTTTTT.

This clone was observed a few times. The chain has TRBV19 and TRBJ1-1, with D possibly TRBD1 on 6 matching bases. Germline CDR1 LNHDA, CDR2 SQIVND (reference sequence). This CDR3 is 15 amino acids long. Trimming took off 8 bases at V and 0 bases at J, with 16 bases between the two ends. CDR3 sequence: CASRNRGGLNTEAFF. The CDR3 region has the DNA TGTGCCAGTCGCAATCGGGGGGGCTTGAACACTGAAGCTTTCTTT.

This clone has a handful of counts. In the same sample, other DNA sequences code for this CDR3. The chain is built from TRBV19 and TRBJ2-5; no clear D gene. The CDR3 extends over 14 amino acids. Germline CDR1 reads LNHDA; CDR2 reads SQIVND (reference sequence). With 1 base removed from V and 1 base from J, the gap between germline ends came to 7 bases. CDR3 sequence reads: CASSIGTVQETQYF. In nucleotides, the CDR3 is TGTGCCAGTAGTATAGGCACGGTCCAAGAGACCCAGTACTTC.

The table lists this clone with a few counts. This chain connects TRBV6-6 to TRBJ2-4; D may be TRBD1 or TRBD2 (5 bases each). The CDR3 has 16 amino acids. V dropped 6 bases and J dropped 2 bases, with 17 bases sitting between them. Germline lookup yields CDR1 MNHNY and CDR2 SVGAGI (reference sequence). As DNA, the CDR3 is TGTGCCAGCAGATCGCCCCCCAGGGAGACCAAAAACATTCAGTACTTC. It codes for CASRSPPRETKNIQYF.

A few counts support this clone. This chain links TRBV5-1 with TRBJ1-1; a weak D match, TRBD1 (5 bases). Trimming removed 0 bases at V and 0 bases at J, with 12 bases between. Germline CDR1 is SGHRS and CDR2 is YFSETQ. The CDR3 loop spans 16 amino acids. The CDR3 DNA sequence: TGCGCCAGCAGCTTGGGAGTCGGGGGAATGAACACTGAAGCTTTCTTT. Translated, it gives CASSLGVGGMNTEAFF.

This clone showed up just a few times. The chain joins TRBV28 to TRBJ1-3, with TRBD1 identical over 7 bases. V shed 6 bases and J 4 bases; nucleotides not matched to a gene: 6. Germline-derived CDR1 and CDR2 are MDHEN and SYDVKM. The CDR3 length is 14 residues. The CDR3 loop reads CASSPGTAGNTIYF. The CDR3 coding sequence is TGTGCCAGCAGCCCCGGGACAGCAGGAAACACCATATATTTT.

This clone was seen more than once but under ten times. This chain joins TRBV27 and TRBJ2-2, with D tentatively TRBD2 (6 bases). CDR3 length: 13 amino acids. Germline V gene lookup returns CDR1 MNHEY and CDR2 SMNVEV (reference sequence). Trimming took 2 bases from V and 12 from J, leaving 13 bases between them. DNA of the CDR3: TGTGCCAGCAGTTTAGAGCCCGGGAGTCAGCTGTTTTTT. It encodes CASSLEPGSQLFF.

This clone was counted only a few times. The J gene is TRBJ1-2, the V gene TRBV10-3; weak D call: TRBD1 (5 bases). V was trimmed by 4 bases and J by 1 base, leaving 10 bases between them. The V gene's germline CDR1 is ENHRY and CDR2 SYGVKD. The CDR3 has 14 amino acids. CDR3 coding DNA: TGTGCCATCAGTGGCCCTGACAGTAACTATGGCTACACCTTC. Translation gives CAISGPDSNYGYTF.

This clone was counted a few times. The chain couples TRBV25-1 to TRBJ2-7; D is uncertain. CDR1 and CDR2 (germline): MGHDK, SYGVNS. The length of the CDR3 is 15 residues. Trimming cost V 1 base and J 1 base, with 11 bases left between them. The CDR3 DNA reads as TGTGCCAGCAGTGAATTTCAAGGGCAGTCCTACGAGCAGTACTTC. Amino acid sequence: CASSEFQGQSYEQYF.

This clone was counted a few times. The CDR3 region has the DNA TGTGCCAGCAGCTTAGGCCCCTCGACAGGGGGCATCTATGAGCAGTTCTTC. This gives the protein CASSLGPSTGGIYEQFF. The J gene is TRBJ2-1, the V gene TRBV7-2, with 10 positions matching TRBD1. Trimming cost V 1 base and J 8 bases; bases outside gene matches: 11. The CDR3 extends over 17 amino acids. Germline loops: CDR1 SGHTA, CDR2 FQGNSA.

The chain is built from TRBV14 and TRBJ1-2; no clear D. CDR1 and CDR2 (germline): SGHDN, FVKESK. The CDR3 sequence is 18 residues long. V lost 1 base and J 6 bases, leaving 24 bases between the germline ends. The CDR3 DNA reads TGTGCCAGCAGCCAAGTGCCGGGGTCGATTCGGACGGTAAATGGCTACACCTTC. Amino acid sequence: CASSQVPGSIRTVNGYTF.

This clone was seen a few times. J is TRBJ2-1 and V is TRBV7-9; D possibly corresponds to TRBD1 (7 bases). Germline V lookup: CDR1 SEHNR, CDR2 FQNEAQ (reference sequence). V lost 3 bases and J 6 bases, leaving 12 bases between the germline ends. The CDR3 has 14 amino acids. The CDR3 nucleotides are TGTGCCAGCAGCTTGCAGGGGGGCCGCAATGAGCAGTTCTTC. Amino acids: CASSLQGGRNEQFF.

As to this clone: Different DNA sequences within this sample yield the same CDR3. The rearrangement links TRBV5-1 to TRBJ1-3, with D perhaps TRBD1 (6 bases). The CDR3 has 14 amino acids. Germline V CDR1 and CDR2: SGHRS, YFSETQ. V lost 0 bases, J lost 4 bases, and 8 bases lay in between. The CDR3 region has the DNA TGCGCCAGCAGCTTGGGAGACAGGGGAAACACCATATATTTT. Its translation is CASSLGDRGNTIYF. The variable domain in full, with the rest retrieved from reference TRBV5-1 and TRBJ1-3, is KAGVTQTPRYLIKTRGQQVTLSCSPISGHRSVSWYQQTPGQGLQFLFEYFSETQRNKGNFPGRFSGRQFSNSRSEMNVSTLELGDSALYLCASSLGDRGNTIYFGEGSWLTVV.